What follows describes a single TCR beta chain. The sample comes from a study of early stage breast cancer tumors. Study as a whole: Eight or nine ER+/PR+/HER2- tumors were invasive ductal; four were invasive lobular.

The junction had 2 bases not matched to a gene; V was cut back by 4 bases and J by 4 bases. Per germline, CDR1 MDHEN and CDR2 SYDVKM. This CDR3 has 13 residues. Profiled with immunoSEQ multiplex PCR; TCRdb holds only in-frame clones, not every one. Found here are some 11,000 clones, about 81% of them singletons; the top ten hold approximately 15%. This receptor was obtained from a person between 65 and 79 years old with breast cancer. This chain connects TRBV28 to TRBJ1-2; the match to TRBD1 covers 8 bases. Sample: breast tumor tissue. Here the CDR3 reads CASSSGQAYGYTF. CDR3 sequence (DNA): TGTGCCAGCAGTTCGGGACAGGCCTATGGCTACACCTTC.